The 11 T cell receptor beta chains presented below share a single source sample, sequenced in a study of siplizumab effects on memory and regulatory T cells. Clones were read by immunoSEQ multiplex PCR, and TCRdb kept only the in-frame ones, dropping some. Seen here are around 110,000 clones, 90% to 95% observed once, and the top ten hold roughly 1.8%. Material: non-Treg CD4+ T cells sorted from blood. These receptors were taken from a human donor in good health.

This rearrangement joins TRBV9 to TRBJ2-1; 13 bases map to TRBD2. Germline V lookup: CDR1 SGDLS, CDR2 YYNGEE. The CDR3 runs to 17 residues. The junction had 8 bases not matched to a gene; V was cut back by 4 bases and J by 4 bases. CDR3 residues: CASSSRLAGGRYNEQFF. The CDR3 bases are TGTGCCAGCAGCTCCCGACTAGCGGGGGGACGATACAATGAGCAGTTCTTC.

V and J are TRBV5-4 and TRBJ2-3; D is possibly TRBD1 or TRBD2 (6 bases each). V lost 4 bases to trimming and J lost 3 bases, with 15 bases between them. This CDR3 spans 15 amino acids. Germline V gives CDR1 SGHNT, CDR2 YYREEE (reference sequence). Here the CDR3 DNA reads TGTGCCAGCAGCCCCACAGGGAGGACTACAGATACGCAGTATTTT. Its translation: CASSPTGRTTDTQYF.

The chain couples TRBV11-2 to TRBJ1-1; 9 nucleotides align to TRBD1. CDR3 length: 14 amino acids. With V trimmed by 5 bases and J by 3 bases, 4 bases remained unmatched. Per the germline V gene, CDR1 is SGHAT and CDR2 is FQNNGV. As DNA, the CDR3 is TGTGCCAGCAGCATACAGGGGGCGGACACTGAAGCTTTCTTT. Translation gives CASSIQGADTEAFF. Drawing the rest from reference TRBV11-2 and TRBJ1-1, the complete variable domain is EAGVAQSPRYKIIEKRQSVAFWCNPISGHATLYWYQQILGQGPKLLIQFQNNGVVDDSQLPKDRFSAERLKGVDSTLKIQPAKLEDSAVYLCASSIQGADTEAFFGQGTRLTVV.

V usage is TRBV5-4 and J usage is TRBJ2-7; possibly TRBD1 for D (8 bases). V lost 4 bases, J lost 9 bases, and 26 bases lay in between. This CDR3 is built from 16 residues. CDR1 is SGHNT, CDR2 YYREEE, per germline (reference sequence). In DNA, the CDR3 is TGTGCCAGCAGCCCCTCGGGAGGACAGGGTTGGGTCTGGCAGTACTTC. It is translated as CASSPSGGQGWVWQYF.

J is TRBJ1-6 and V is TRBV4-1; 7 nucleotides match TRBD1. V trimming: 0 bases; J trimming: 0 bases; junction bases outside the gene matches: 8. The CDR3 length is 19 residues. Germline V gene sequence: CDR1 MGHRA, CDR2 YSYEKL. The CDR3 DNA sequence: TGCGCCAGCAGCCAAGATGAGGGCAGGGGGAGCTCCTATAATTCACCCCTCCACTTT. This encodes CASSQDEGRGSSYNSPLHF.

The chain links TRBV11-2 to TRBJ2-1; D is unresolved. V lost 5 bases to trimming and J lost 7 bases, with 12 bases between them. Germline lookup yields CDR1 SGHAT and CDR2 FQNNGV. The CDR3 is 13 residues long. The CDR3 bases are TGTGCCAGCAGCCCTTTCGCGAGGAATGAGCAGTTCTTC. Translation gives CASSPFARNEQFF.

This clone was found once. The chain couples TRBV6-1 to TRBJ1-2; 12 nucleotides align to TRBD1. Trimming removed 2 bases from V and 8 bases from J; junction bases left unmatched: 9. The CDR3 has 16 amino acids. In germline, CDR1 is MNHNS, CDR2 SASEGT. The CDR3 loop is CASSESAGQGAGGYTF. The CDR3 DNA reads TGTGCCAGCAGTGAATCCGCGGGACAGGGGGCGGGAGGCTACACCTTC.

This sequence joins TRBV7-2 and TRBJ2-1; D gene ambiguous. This CDR3 spans 11 amino acids. The V gene lost 2 bases and the J gene lost 6 bases, with 2 bases spanning the gap. Germline CDR1 and CDR2: SGHTA and FQGNSA. The CDR3 nucleotides are TGTGCCAGCAGCTTAATCAATGAGCAGTTCTTC. Its translation is CASSLINEQFF.

This clone appeared a single time. CDR3 DNA: TGTGCCAGCTCAGGGGATATCATCACAGATACGCAGTATTTT. Its translation: CASSGDIITDTQYF. This rearrangement joins TRBV18 to TRBJ2-3, with D unclear. CDR3 size: 14 residues. Trimming took off 5 bases at V and 2 bases at J, with 11 bases between the two ends. Germline V CDR1 and CDR2: KGHSH, LQKENI.

J is TRBJ1-5 and V is TRBV6-5; D gene uncertain. V was clipped by 8 bases and J by 7 bases, with 9 bases between them. Germline V gives CDR1 MNHEY, CDR2 SVGAGI. CDR3 length: 11 amino acids. The CDR3 spells CASGLDQPQHF. DNA for the CDR3: TGTGCCAGCGGGTTGGACCAGCCCCAGCATTTT.

This rearrangement joins TRBV19 to TRBJ2-5; 10 bases are shared with TRBD2. CDR3 length: 14 amino acids. The germline V gene encodes CDR1 LNHDA and CDR2 SQIVND (reference sequence). V trimming: 3 bases; J trimming: 6 bases; junction bases outside the gene matches: 4. The CDR3 DNA follows: TGTGCCAGTAGTATTGATAGCGGGGGGAAGACCCAGTACTTC. Its translation: CASSIDSGGKTQYF.